The 10 T cell receptor beta chains listed next were all sequenced from one sample in a study of CD8+CD57+ T cells in acquired aplastic anemia. For CDR3 and TCR beta VDJ profiling, genomic DNA was the template used. From the reads, TCRdb called clonotypes with MiXCR, one entry per CDR3 protein. The sample has about 210,000 distinct CDR3 sequences, almost 35% seen once. The sample consisted of sorted CD4+, CD8+, or CD8+CD57+ T cells (not recorded which) from PBMCs. Receptors originate from a human donor in good health, serving as a control.

This clonotype was seen repeatedly, ten times or more. V and J are TRBV7-3 and TRBJ1-1, with D unresolved. The CDR3 has 13 residues. The ends were cut back, 5 bases at V and 2 bases at J, with 9 bases in the middle. Germline CDR1 SGHTA, CDR2 FQGTGA. The CDR3 sequence: CASSLQRNTEAFF. Written as DNA, the CDR3 is TGTGCCAGCAGCCTACAGAGAAACACTGAAGCTTTCTTT.

This clonotype came up many times. The V call is TRBV9, the J call TRBJ1-4, with 7 bases identical to TRBD1. The CDR3 consists of 16 residues. V gave up 0 bases and J gave up 3 bases; unmatched junction bases: 5. Germline V CDR1 and CDR2: SGDLS, YYNGEE. The CDR3 nucleotides read TGTGCCAGCAGCGTAGGAGGGGGACAGCCTAATGAAAAACTGTTTTTT. Translation: CASSVGGGQPNEKLFF.

The chain employs TRBV4-1 and TRBJ2-7; 7 bases map to TRBD2. CDR1 is MGHRA, CDR2 YSYEKL, per germline. The V gene end was trimmed by 1 base and the J gene end by 3 bases; junction bases not matched to a gene: 6. This CDR3 contains 15 residues. CDR3 sequence: CASSQGPSGGYEQYF. The DNA of the CDR3 is TGCGCCAGCAGCCAAGGGCCTAGCGGAGGCTACGAGCAGTACTTC.

This clonotype has just one count. The chain has TRBV20-1 and TRBJ1-1; TRBD1 matches 7 bases. J was trimmed by 7 bases and V by 2 bases; bases with no gene match: 13. There are 15 residues in the CDR3. CDR1 and CDR2 (germline): DFQATT, SNEGSKA (reference sequence). The CDR3, as DNA: TGCAGTGCTAGAATCGCCGTCAGGGGGGCTGGTGAAGCTTTCTTT. It is translated as CSARIAVRGAGEAFF.

The V and J genes are TRBV24-1 and TRBJ1-2, with 9 bases lining up with TRBD1. This CDR3 has 13 amino acids. V was clipped by 1 base and J by 8 bases; unmatched bases: 1. The V gene's germline CDR1 is KGHDR and CDR2 SFDVKD. CDR3 region: CATSDLGQGGYTF. The CDR3 DNA reads TGTGCCACCAGTGATTTAGGACAGGGGGGCTACACCTTC.

This clonotype appeared many times. This chain connects TRBV7-9 to TRBJ2-7, with a weak D call TRBD1 (6 bases). Trimming took off 4 bases at V and 5 bases at J, with 9 bases between the two ends. The CDR3 sequence is 12 residues long. Per the germline V gene, CDR1 is SEHNR and CDR2 is FQNEAQ (reference sequence). The CDR3 sequence: CASSSQGHEQYF. The CDR3, as DNA: TGTGCCAGCAGCTCACAGGGTCACGAGCAGTACTTC.

At least ten counts were recorded for this clonotype. Written as DNA, the CDR3 is TGTGCCAGCAGTCTGTCAGGGGCGGACACAGATACGCAGTATTTT. This gives the protein CASSLSGADTDTQYF. This rearrangement joins TRBV6-5 to TRBJ2-3; possibly TRBD1 for D (6 bases). With 5 bases removed from V and 2 bases from J, the gap between germline ends came to 14 bases. The CDR3 length is 15 residues. In germline, CDR1 is MNHEY, CDR2 SVGAGI.

In nucleotides, the CDR3 is TGTGCCACCAGCAGAGGGGCCTATGGCTACACCTTC. This codes for CATSRGAYGYTF. The chain links TRBV15 to TRBJ1-2; D not resolved. Germline V gives CDR1 LNHNV, CDR2 YYDKDF (reference sequence). Trimming removed 1 base at V and 4 bases at J, with 4 bases between. The CDR3 runs 12 residues. The full variable domain, rest sourced from reference TRBV15 and TRBJ1-2, is DAMVIQNPRYQVTQFGKPVTLSCSQTLNHNVMYWYQQKSSQAPKLLFHYYDKDFNNEADTPDNFQSRRPNTSFCFLDIRSPGLGDTAMYLCATSRGAYGYTFGSGTRLTVV.

Details on this clonotype: A much larger clone is a single base away; this may be a read error. The chain employs TRBV11-2 and TRBJ2-7; D is unclear. Trimming pared 6 bases from V and 7 bases from J, leaving 25 bases between. Germline V gives CDR1 SGHAT, CDR2 FQNNGV. This CDR3 is 16 amino acids long. CDR3 in DNA: TGTGCCAGCAGTCCCTCGATCTTCCCTAGTTACAATGAGCAGTACTTC. It specifies CASSPSIFPSYNEQYF.

With respect to this clonotype: A junction boundary mismatches the germline segment, possibly from a read error. The rearrangement uses TRBV7-9 and TRBJ2-5; D may correspond to TRBD1 or TRBD2 (5 bases each). This CDR3 is built from 14 residues. The V gene's germline CDR1 is SEHNR and CDR2 FQNEAQ (reference sequence). As DNA, the CDR3 is TGTGCCAGCAGCTCGGGGACCAGCCGAGAGGCCCAGTACTTC. It translates to CASSSGTSREAQYF.